Below are 5 T cell receptor beta chains sequenced from a single sample in a study of CD8+CD57+ T cells in acquired aplastic anemia. TCR beta VDJ and CDR3 profiles were obtained from a genomic DNA template. TCRdb re-derived calls from the reads in MiXCR, one entry per CDR3 protein. Of around 430,000 distinct CDR3 sequences in the sample, around 33% were seen once. In patients chosen for sequencing, flow cytometry had shown CD8+CD57+ cell expansion. Source material: sorted CD4+, CD8+, or CD8+CD57+ T cells (not recorded which) from PBMCs. The source is a human donor with aplastic anemia.

This clonotype has just a few counts. The chain combines TRBV7-2 with TRBJ2-5; TRBD2 might be the D (5 bases). Germline V gives CDR1 SGHTA, CDR2 FQGNSA. This CDR3 region has 14 residues. The V and J ends lost 2 bases and 5 bases respectively, with 12 bases between them. DNA of the CDR3: TGTGCCAGCAGCTTAAGAACATCGGGGGAGACCCAGTACTTC. It codes for CASSLRTSGETQYF. Drawing the rest from reference TRBV7-2 and TRBJ2-5, the complete variable domain is GAGVSQSPSNKVTEKGKDVELRCDPISGHTALYWYRQSLGQGLEFLIYFQGNSAPDKSGLPSDRFSAERTGGSVSTLTIQRTQQEDSAVYLCASSLRTSGETQYFGPGTRLLVL.

The chain recombines TRBV3-1 with TRBJ2-7, with 13 bases aligning to TRBD2. The junction had 5 bases not matched to a gene; V was cut back by 5 bases and J by 1 base. The CDR3 is 16 residues long. Per germline, CDR1 LGHDT and CDR2 YNNKEL (reference sequence). The CDR3 coding sequence is TGTGCCAGCAGCTCATCGGGACTAGCGGGATCCTACGAGCAGTACTTC. Translation gives CASSSSGLAGSYEQYF.

This clonotype was observed a single time. This may stem from a read error, because a much larger clone lies one nucleotide away. The rearrangement joins TRBV6-1 to TRBJ1-6; D remains ambiguous. Germline V gene sequence: CDR1 MNHNS, CDR2 SASEGT. Trimming shortened V by 6 bases and J by 7 bases, and 10 bases separated the two germline ends. The length of the CDR3 is 13 residues. The CDR3 sequence is CASRPGGNSPLHF. In DNA form, the CDR3 reads TGTGCCAGCAGACCCGGTGGAAATTCACCCCTCCACTTT.

For this clonotype: This may be a read error: a much more frequent sequence differs by one nucleotide. The V and J genes are TRBV7-3 and TRBJ2-3; D uncertain. This CDR3 comprises 12 residues. Germline-derived CDR1 and CDR2 are SGHTA and FQGTGA. In DNA, the CDR3 is TGTGCCAGCAGCTCCTCCGGAGATACGCAGTGTTTT. Its protein product is CASSSSGDTQCF.

This clonotype was counted only a few times. The chain is built from TRBV19 and TRBJ2-1; 7 bases align to TRBD2. V lost 9 bases to trimming and J lost 8 bases; unmatched junction nucleotides: 10. This CDR3 comprises 13 residues. Germline values: CDR1 LNHDA, CDR2 SQIVND (reference sequence). The CDR3 sequence: CASSGPAGYEQFF. As DNA, the CDR3 is TGTGCCAGCAGTGGTCCAGCGGGGTATGAGCAGTTCTTC.